Following are 26 T cell receptor beta chains from one sample sequenced in a study of T cells after yellow fever vaccination. From the 5' RACE reads, TCRdb called clonotypes with MiXCR, one entry per CDR3 protein. Here the sample spans 300,000 to 400,000 distinct CDR3 sequences, about 12% being singletons. Specimen: CD4+ T cells sorted from PBMCs, collected 15 days after the yellow fever booster vaccination. The receptors shown here come from a man younger than 30 who received the YFV17D yellow fever vaccine.

This clonotype appeared a single time. The V call is TRBV4-3, the J call TRBJ2-7; D is perhaps TRBD1 or TRBD2 (5 bases each). Germline V gene data show CDR1 as LGHNA and CDR2 as YSLEER. V shed 0 bases and J shed 0 bases, with 9 bases lying between them. CDR3 length: 15 amino acids. The CDR3 bases are TGCGCCAGCAGCCAAGAGGGGGTTTACTCCTACGAGCAGTACTTC. It encodes CASSQEGVYSYEQYF.

V is TRBV29-1 and J is TRBJ2-3; 14 bases fit TRBD2. Germline loops: CDR1 SQVTM, CDR2 ANQGSEA. V shed 1 base and J 8 bases; nucleotides not matched to a gene: 8. The CDR3 consists of 16 residues. CDR3: CSVEVGGLAGAGTQYF. The CDR3 region has the DNA TGCAGCGTTGAAGTGGGGGGACTAGCGGGGGCTGGTACGCAGTATTTT.

The V and J genes are TRBV4-2 and TRBJ2-7, with 13 bases identical to TRBD2. V was clipped by 0 bases and J by 7 bases; unmatched bases: 15. CDR3 size: 19 residues. Germline lookup yields CDR1 LGHNA and CDR2 YNFKEQ. The CDR3 DNA sequence: TGTGCCAGCAGCCAAGATCGGGGTGGCACTAGCGGGGGGGCCCGGGAGCAGTACTTC. Translation: CASSQDRGGTSGGAREQYF.

This clonotype came up a few times. The chain links TRBV5-6 to TRBJ1-5; perhaps TRBD1 as D (5 bases). The CDR3 sequence is 18 residues long. Germline-derived CDR1 and CDR2 are SGHDT and YYEEEE. Trimming stripped 0 bases from V and 2 bases from J, with 18 bases between. The CDR3 coding sequence is TGTGCCAGCAGCTTGGGGACCATACGGGGCCGCCGCAATCAGCCCCAGCATTTT. It yields the protein CASSLGTIRGRRNQPQHF.

This clonotype was seen only a few times. The chain combines TRBV15 with TRBJ2-7; D gene uncertain. Germline CDR1 is LNHNV and CDR2 is YYDKDF (reference sequence). This CDR3 comprises 13 residues. The DNA of the CDR3 is TGTGCCACCAGCAGACACTCCTCCCACGAGCAGTACGTC. Translating gives CATSRHSSHEQYV.

The chain links TRBV27 to TRBJ2-5, with TRBD2 matching over 12 bases. The ends lost 5 bases at V and 2 bases at J; junction bases unmatched: 3. The CDR3 totals 15 residues. Germline-derived CDR1 and CDR2 are MNHEY and SMNVEV (reference sequence). CDR3 residues: CASSGLAGRQETQYF. CDR3 nucleotides: TGTGCCAGCAGTGGACTAGCGGGGCGGCAAGAGACCCAGTACTTC.

The rearrangement uses TRBV10-3 and TRBJ1-3; 8 bases are a match to TRBD1. V was clipped by 3 bases and J by 0 bases; unmatched bases: 10. The CDR3 runs to 18 residues. Germline lookup yields CDR1 ENHRY and CDR2 SYGVKD. The CDR3 DNA reads as TGTGCCATCAGTGATAGGGACAGGATGCCCTACTCTGGAAACACCATATATTTT. It specifies CAISDRDRMPYSGNTIYF.

V is TRBV7-2 and J is TRBJ2-3; either TRBD1 or TRBD2 may supply D (5 bases each). The CDR3 loop spans 13 amino acids. V was pared by 5 bases and J by 5 bases, with 11 bases between. CDR1 and CDR2 from the germline V gene are SGHTA and FQGNSA. This CDR3 is CASSRGVGDTQYF. The CDR3, as DNA: TGTGCCAGCAGCCGAGGGGTGGGAGATACGCAGTATTTT.

This chain links TRBV10-3 with TRBJ1-3, with TRBD1 identical over 7 bases. Germline assignment: CDR1 ENHRY and CDR2 SYGVKD. This CDR3 spans 18 amino acids. Unmatched junction bases numbered 11, after V lost 3 bases and J lost 0 bases. The CDR3 sequence: CAISDVPGQRASGNTIYF. The CDR3 region has the DNA TGTGCCATCAGTGACGTCCCGGGACAGCGCGCCTCTGGAAACACCATATATTTT.

The chain couples TRBV7-9 to TRBJ2-5; D is uncertain. The CDR3 consists of 13 residues. In germline, CDR1 is SEHNR, CDR2 FQNEAQ (reference sequence). The germline V and J ends were trimmed by 5 bases and 5 bases, with 12 bases remaining between them. In DNA form, the CDR3 reads TGTGCCAGCAGCCCCATAAGTTGGGAGACCCAGTACTTC. It yields the protein CASSPISWETQYF. Supplemented by reference TRBV7-9 and TRBJ2-5, the full variable domain reads DTGVSQNPRHKITKRGQNVTFRCDPISEHNRLYWYRQTLGQGPEFLTYFQNEAQLEKSRLLSDRFSAERPKGSFSTLEIQRTEQGDSAMYLCASSPISWETQYFGPGTRLLVL.

This clonotype showed up just a few times. The chain couples TRBV12-3 or TRBV12-4 to TRBJ1-1; D is perhaps TRBD1 (5 bases). Trimming removed 7 bases at V and 1 base at J, with 13 bases between. CDR3 length: 14 amino acids. The CDR3: CASIRDGENTEAFF. Written as DNA, the CDR3 is TGTGCCAGCATTCGGGACGGGGAGAACACTGAAGCTTTCTTT.

The chain joins TRBV15 to TRBJ1-2; 8 bases are shared with TRBD1. V lost 7 bases and J lost 5; bases outside the gene matches: 6. The CDR3 has 13 amino acids. The germline V gene encodes CDR1 LNHNV and CDR2 YYDKDF (reference sequence). This CDR3 is CATTSDRGYGYTF. The CDR3 nucleotides read TGTGCCACCACCTCCGACAGGGGATATGGCTACACCTTC.

This clonotype showed up just a few times. V is TRBV4-2 and J is TRBJ2-1; 9 nucleotides agree with TRBD2. The CDR3 runs 16 residues. The germline gives CDR1 LGHNA, CDR2 YNFKEQ. Trimming took 0 bases from V and 12 from J; bases not matched to a gene: 12. Here the CDR3 reads CASSQDWGAGGGVQFF. CDR3 coding DNA: TGTGCCAGCAGCCAAGATTGGGGAGCGGGGGGTGGCGTGCAGTTCTTC.

This clonotype came up a few times. CDR3 in DNA: TGTGCCAGCACCAATCCTTATAGCTCCTACGAGCAGTACTTC. Its protein product is CASTNPYSSYEQYF. The rearrangement uses TRBV6-6 and TRBJ2-7; D unclear. Trimming left V 7 bases short and J 0 bases short, with 13 bases between. This CDR3 is 14 amino acids long. Germline CDR1 reads MNHNY; CDR2 reads SVGAGI (reference sequence).

This clonotype has just one count. The V call is TRBV7-2, the J call TRBJ2-3, with TRBD1 as a possible D gene (6 bases). This CDR3 contains 15 residues. CDR1 is SGHTA, CDR2 FQGNSA, per germline. Trimming stripped 1 base from V and 4 bases from J, with 12 bases between. DNA for the CDR3: TGTGCCAGCAGCTTAGATCGGCAGGGGTCAGATACGCAGTATTTT. Its protein product is CASSLDRQGSDTQYF. Full variable domain (missing parts from reference TRBV7-2 and TRBJ2-3): GAGVSQSPSNKVTEKGKDVELRCDPISGHTALYWYRQSLGQGLEFLIYFQGNSAPDKSGLPSDRFSAERTGGSVSTLTIQRTQQEDSAVYLCASSLDRQGSDTQYFGPGTRLTVL.

The rearrangement uses TRBV5-4 and TRBJ2-5; D may correspond to TRBD1 or TRBD2 (6 bases each). This CDR3 has 13 amino acids. Looked up from germline, CDR1 is SGHNT and CDR2 is YYREEE (reference sequence). V dropped 3 bases and J dropped 5 bases, with 11 bases sitting between them. Written as DNA, the CDR3 is TGTGCCAGCAGCTATAGGGGGGCGGAGACCCAGTACTTC. It yields the protein CASSYRGAETQYF.

The chain is built from TRBV6-6 and TRBJ1-1; D may be TRBD1 (6 bases). Germline loops: CDR1 MNHNY, CDR2 SVGAGI (reference sequence). V shed 7 bases and J shed 5 bases, with 14 bases lying between them. The CDR3 runs 13 residues. CDR3 region: CASTRQAMTEAFF. The CDR3 DNA follows: TGTGCCAGCACTAGACAGGCGATGACTGAAGCTTTCTTT.

V is TRBV18 and J is TRBJ2-7; D gene ambiguous. CDR3 length equals 13 residues. CDR1 is KGHSH, CDR2 LQKENI, per germline. Trimming shortened V by 2 bases and J by 5 bases, and 10 bases separated the two germline ends. The CDR3 DNA sequence: TGTGCCAGCTCACCAGGTTCGGGCGACGAGCAGTACTTC. This encodes CASSPGSGDEQYF.

There are many counts of this clonotype. The chain links TRBV19 to TRBJ1-6; D unclear. The CDR3 length is 17 residues. V dropped 2 bases and J dropped 0 bases, with 11 bases sitting between them. The germline V gene encodes CDR1 LNHDA and CDR2 SQIVND (reference sequence). This CDR3 is CASSIRGPSSYNSPLHF. The CDR3 bases are TGTGCCAGTAGTATACGTGGACCCAGCTCCTATAATTCACCCCTCCACTTT.

A few counts support this clonotype. The CDR3 here is CASSSRVMNTEAFF. The CDR3 region has the DNA TGTGCCAGCAGCTCCAGGGTGATGAACACTGAAGCTTTCTTT. The V call is TRBV7-6, the J call TRBJ1-1; a possible D gene is TRBD1 (5 bases). The length of the CDR3 is 14 residues. V dropped 4 bases and J dropped 0 bases, with 9 bases sitting between them. Per the germline V gene, CDR1 is SGHVS and CDR2 is FNYEAQ.

This clonotype was counted at least ten times. The chain employs TRBV7-2 and TRBJ2-2; D remains unclear. Germline CDR1 SGHTA, CDR2 FQGNSA. The CDR3 contains 15 residues. Trimming took off 3 bases at V and 1 base at J, with 9 bases between the two ends. The CDR3 loop is CASSFDSQNTGELFF. CDR3 in DNA: TGTGCCAGCAGCTTCGACTCCCAGAACACCGGGGAGCTGTTTTTT.

The rearrangement uses TRBV27 and TRBJ1-2, with D maybe TRBD1 (5 bases). V gave up 4 bases and J gave up 2 bases, with 14 bases separating them. The germline V gene encodes CDR1 MNHEY and CDR2 SMNVEV (reference sequence). This CDR3 is built from 15 residues. The CDR3 spells CASSSSGGVNYGYTF. The CDR3 bases are TGTGCCAGCAGTTCATCCGGGGGGGTGAACTATGGCTACACCTTC.

This clonotype has only a few counts. CDR3 residues: CASSPAATGSGNTIYF. CDR3 DNA: TGTGCCAGCTCACCAGCCGCAACAGGGTCTGGAAACACCATATATTTT. The chain couples TRBV18 to TRBJ1-3, with D possibly being TRBD1 (6 bases). Germline V gives CDR1 KGHSH, CDR2 LQKENI. Trimming stripped 2 bases from V and 1 base from J, with 12 bases between. The CDR3 totals 16 residues.

The rearrangement links TRBV7-6 to TRBJ2-7; 11 bases match TRBD2. This CDR3 comprises 16 residues. Trimming took 0 bases from V and 0 from J; bases not matched to a gene: 1. CDR1 is SGHVS and CDR2 is FNYEAQ in the germline V gene. The CDR3 region is CASSLAGTSGSYEQYF. CDR3 nucleotides: TGTGCCAGCAGCTTAGCCGGGACTAGCGGCTCCTACGAGCAGTACTTC.

The rearrangement joins TRBV7-3 to TRBJ2-1, with a weak D call TRBD2 (5 bases). Germline-derived CDR1 and CDR2 are SGHTA and FQGTGA. This CDR3 comprises 16 residues. V lost 1 base and J lost 6, with 16 bases in between. CDR3 sequence (DNA): TGTGCCAGCAGCTTAAGCCCCTATCGGACTGGCAATGAGCAGTTCTTC. Its translation: CASSLSPYRTGNEQFF.

CDR3 bases: TGTGCCACCAGCGATAGCGGGAGCACAGATACGCAGTATTTT. Translation: CATSDSGSTDTQYF. The rearrangement links TRBV24-1 to TRBJ2-3; TRBD2 matches 7 bases. This CDR3 is built from 14 residues. The J segment lost 0 bases and the V segment lost 7 bases, leaving 3 bases of the junction unmatched. CDR1 KGHDR and CDR2 SFDVKD come from the germline V gene.